This T cell receptor (beta chain) is drawn from a study of T-cell memory formation after mild COVID-19. Study as a whole: Clusters were largely donor specific.

5'RACE primed at constant segments yielded TCR alpha and TCR beta cDNA libraries bearing sample barcodes and UMIs. From the 5' RACE reads, TCRdb called clonotypes with MiXCR, one entry per CDR3 protein. This table has about 260,000 distinct CDR3 sequences, about a sixth appearing once. Points from the study as a whole: Whether second-wave clones peaking at day 37 were SARS-CoV-2 specific went unconfirmed.

To note about this clonotype: Antigen specificity is unknown.

This CDR3 spans 14 amino acids. The V end lost 4 bases, the J end lost 2 bases, and 11 bases lay between the germline ends. From germline, CDR1 is MNHEY and CDR2 SVGEGT. The sequencing sample was made of PBMCs or a T cell subset sorted from them (not recorded which). This clonotype was sampled from a man between 18 and 29 years old who had mild COVID-19 (a few samples of this study predate the infection). Cell type and time point are not known. The genes are TRBV6-2 or TRBV6-3 and TRBJ2-5; no reliable D call. The CDR3 sequence is CASSCSLRQETQYF. The CDR3 DNA is TGTGCCAGCAGTTGCTCACTGCGGCAAGAGACCCAGTACTTC.